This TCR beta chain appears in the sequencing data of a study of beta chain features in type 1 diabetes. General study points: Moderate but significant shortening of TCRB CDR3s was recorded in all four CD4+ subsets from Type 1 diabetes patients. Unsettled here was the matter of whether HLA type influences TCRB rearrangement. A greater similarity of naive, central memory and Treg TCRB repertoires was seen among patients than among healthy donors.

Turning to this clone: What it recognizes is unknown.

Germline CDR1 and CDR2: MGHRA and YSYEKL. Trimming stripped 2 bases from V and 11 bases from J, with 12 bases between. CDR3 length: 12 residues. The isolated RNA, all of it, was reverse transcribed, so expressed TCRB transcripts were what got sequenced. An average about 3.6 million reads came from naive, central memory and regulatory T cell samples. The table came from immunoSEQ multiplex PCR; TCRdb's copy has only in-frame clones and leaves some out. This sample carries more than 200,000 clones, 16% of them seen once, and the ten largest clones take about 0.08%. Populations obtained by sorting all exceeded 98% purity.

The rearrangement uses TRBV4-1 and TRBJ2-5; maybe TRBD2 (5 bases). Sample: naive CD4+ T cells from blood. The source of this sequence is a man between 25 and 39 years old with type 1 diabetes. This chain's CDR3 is CASSQPLGEQYF. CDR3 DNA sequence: TGCGCCAGCAGCCAACCTCTTGGGGAGCAGTACTTC.